This TCR beta chain was captured in a study of T cell responses to AZD1222 COVID-19 vaccine. Study-wide results and limits: None of the repertoires were sampled until the peak T cell response had passed. Baseline serology detected seropositivity in only a handful of AZD1222 recipients.

With respect to this clone: Its antigen is currently unknown.

Libraries were prepared by immunoSEQ multiplex PCR; TCRdb keeps only in-frame clonotypes and omits some of them. The sample shows over 150,000 clones, almost 90% of them seen only once. V lost 2 bases, J lost 6 bases, and 2 bases lay in between. Germline CDR1 and CDR2: SGHVS and FQNEAQ. The CDR3 sequence is 10 residues long. The genes are TRBV7-8 and TRBJ2-7; no reliable D call. This receptor was obtained from an adult in good health. The sequencing used peripheral blood, collected on day 0 of AZD1222 vaccination. The CDR3 loop is CASSLREQYF. CDR3 sequence (DNA): TGTGCCAGCAGCTTACGCGAGCAGTACTTC.